The T cell receptor (beta chain) under discussion was sequenced for a study of control samples from healthy donors and cancer patients. Germline lookup yields CDR1 LNHNV and CDR2 YYDKDF (reference sequence). CDR3 length equals 15 residues. Trimming pared 1 base from V and 6 bases from J, leaving 10 bases between. This table comes from immunoSEQ multiplex PCR, and its TCRdb copy is limited to in-frame clones, with some not included. The table lists roughly 130,000 clones, around nine tenths of them singletons, with roughly 3.4% in the top ten. This sequence was found in a man aged 45 to 65 in good health. The sequenced material came from blood. V usage is TRBV15 and J usage is TRBJ1-6; TRBD1 might be the D (5 bases). The DNA of the CDR3 is TGTGCCACCAGCAGAGTTTTGGGGGTTAATTCACCCCTCCACTTT. This codes for CATSRVLGVNSPLHF.